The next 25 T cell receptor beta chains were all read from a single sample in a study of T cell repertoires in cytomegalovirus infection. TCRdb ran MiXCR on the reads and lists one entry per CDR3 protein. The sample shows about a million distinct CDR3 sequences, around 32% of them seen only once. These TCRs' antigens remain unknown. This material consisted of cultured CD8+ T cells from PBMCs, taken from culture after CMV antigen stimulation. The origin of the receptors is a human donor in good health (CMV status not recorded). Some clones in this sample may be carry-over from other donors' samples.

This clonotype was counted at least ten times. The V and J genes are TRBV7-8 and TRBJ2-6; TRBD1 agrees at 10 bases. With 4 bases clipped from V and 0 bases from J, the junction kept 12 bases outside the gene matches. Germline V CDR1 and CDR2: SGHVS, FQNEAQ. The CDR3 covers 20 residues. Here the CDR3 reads CASSYTRRDRGYSGANVLTF. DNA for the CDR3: TGTGCCAGCAGCTACACGCGAAGGGACAGGGGCTACTCTGGGGCCAACGTCCTGACTTTC.

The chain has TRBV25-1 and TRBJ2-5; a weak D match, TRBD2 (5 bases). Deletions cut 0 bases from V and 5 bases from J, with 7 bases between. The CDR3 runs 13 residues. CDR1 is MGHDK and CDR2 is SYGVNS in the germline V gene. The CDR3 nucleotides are TGTGCCAGCAGTGAATATGGGGAGGAGACCCAGTACTTC. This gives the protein CASSEYGEETQYF.

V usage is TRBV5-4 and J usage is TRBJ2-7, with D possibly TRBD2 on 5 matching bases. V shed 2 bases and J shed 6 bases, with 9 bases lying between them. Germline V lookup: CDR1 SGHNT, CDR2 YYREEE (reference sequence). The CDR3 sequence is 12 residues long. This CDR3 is CASSFGVTEQYF. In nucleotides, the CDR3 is TGTGCCAGCAGCTTCGGGGTTACCGAGCAGTACTTC.

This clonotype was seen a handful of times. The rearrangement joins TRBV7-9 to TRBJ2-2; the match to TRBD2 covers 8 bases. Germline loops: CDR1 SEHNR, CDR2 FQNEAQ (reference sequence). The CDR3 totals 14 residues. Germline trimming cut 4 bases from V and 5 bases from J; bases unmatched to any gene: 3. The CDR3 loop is CASSSPSGTGELFF. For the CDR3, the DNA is TGTGCCAGCAGCTCGCCTAGCGGGACCGGGGAGCTGTTTTTT. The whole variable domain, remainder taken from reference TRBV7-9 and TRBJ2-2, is DTGVSQNPRHKITKRGQNVTFRCDPISEHNRLYWYRQTLGQGPEFLTYFQNEAQLEKSRLLSDRFSAERPKGSFSTLEIQRTEQGDSAMYLCASSSPSGTGELFFGEGSRLTVL.

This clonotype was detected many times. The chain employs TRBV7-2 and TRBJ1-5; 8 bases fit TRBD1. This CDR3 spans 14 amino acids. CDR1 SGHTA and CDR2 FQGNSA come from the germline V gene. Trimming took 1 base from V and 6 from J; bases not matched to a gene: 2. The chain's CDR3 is CASSLGQGAQPQHF. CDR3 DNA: TGTGCCAGCAGCTTAGGGCAGGGGGCTCAGCCCCAGCATTTT. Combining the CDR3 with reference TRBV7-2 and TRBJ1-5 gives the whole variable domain GAGVSQSPSNKVTEKGKDVELRCDPISGHTALYWYRQSLGQGLEFLIYFQGNSAPDKSGLPSDRFSAERTGGSVSTLTIQRTQQEDSAVYLCASSLGQGAQPQHFGDGTRLSIL.

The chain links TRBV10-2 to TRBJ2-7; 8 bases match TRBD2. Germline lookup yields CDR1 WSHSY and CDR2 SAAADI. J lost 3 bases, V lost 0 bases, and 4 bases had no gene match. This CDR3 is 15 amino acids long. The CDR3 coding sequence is TGCGCCAGCAGTGAGTCCACTAGCGGCCGCTACGAGCAGTACTTC. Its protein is CASSESTSGRYEQYF.

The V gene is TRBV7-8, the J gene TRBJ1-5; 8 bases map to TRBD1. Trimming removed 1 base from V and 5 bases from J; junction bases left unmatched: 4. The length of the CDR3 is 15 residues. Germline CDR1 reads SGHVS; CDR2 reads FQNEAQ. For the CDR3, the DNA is TGTGCCAGCAGCTTAGACCTCAGGGGGCATCAGCCCCAGCATTTT. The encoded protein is CASSLDLRGHQPQHF. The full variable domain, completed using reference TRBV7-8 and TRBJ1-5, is GAGVSQSPRYKVAKRGQDVALRCDPISGHVSLFWYQQALGQGPEFLTYFQNEAQLDKSGLPSDRFFAERPEGSVSTLKIQRTQQEDSAVYLCASSLDLRGHQPQHFGDGTRLSIL.

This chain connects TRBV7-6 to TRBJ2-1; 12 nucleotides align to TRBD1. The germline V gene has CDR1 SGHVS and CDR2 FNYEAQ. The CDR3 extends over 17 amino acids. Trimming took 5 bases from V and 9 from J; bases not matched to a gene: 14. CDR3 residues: CASSEIPPGQGAGEQFF. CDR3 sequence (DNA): TGTGCCAGCAGCGAAATTCCGCCGGGACAGGGGGCCGGTGAGCAGTTCTTC. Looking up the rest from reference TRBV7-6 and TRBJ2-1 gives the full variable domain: GAGVSQSPRYKVTKRGQDVALRCDPISGHVSLYWYRQALGQGPEFLTYFNYEAQQDKSGLPNDRFSAERPEGSISTLTIQRTEQRDSAMYRCASSEIPPGQGAGEQFFGPGTRLTVL.

This CDR3 reads CASSALEKLFF. DNA of the CDR3: TGTGCCAGCAGCGCTCTTGAAAAACTGTTTTTT. The V gene is TRBV7-9, the J gene TRBJ1-4; D gene uncertain. Germline CDR1 is SEHNR and CDR2 is FQNEAQ (reference sequence). CDR3 length equals 11 residues. The V gene lost 5 bases and the J gene lost 7 bases, with 5 bases spanning the gap.

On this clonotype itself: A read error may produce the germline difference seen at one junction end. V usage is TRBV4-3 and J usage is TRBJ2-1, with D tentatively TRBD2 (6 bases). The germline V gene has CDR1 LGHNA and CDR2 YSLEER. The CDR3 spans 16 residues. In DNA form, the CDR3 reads TGCGCCAGCGGCCATAAGCTGGGGCGCGGGGTCGATGAGCAGTTCTTC. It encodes CASGHKLGRGVDEQFF.

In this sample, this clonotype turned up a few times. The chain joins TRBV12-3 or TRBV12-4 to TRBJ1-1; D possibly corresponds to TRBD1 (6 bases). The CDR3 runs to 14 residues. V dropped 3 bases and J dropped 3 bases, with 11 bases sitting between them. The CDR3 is CASSFTGMDTEAFF. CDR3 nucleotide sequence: TGTGCCAGCAGTTTTACAGGGATGGACACTGAAGCTTTCTTT.

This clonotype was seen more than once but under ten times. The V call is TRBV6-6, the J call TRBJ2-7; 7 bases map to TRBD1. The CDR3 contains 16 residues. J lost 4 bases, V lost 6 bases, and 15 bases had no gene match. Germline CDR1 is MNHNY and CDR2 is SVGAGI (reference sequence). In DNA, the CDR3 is TGTGCCAGCAGCCAGGGGTTGGGGACAGCTGCGTACGAGCAGTACGTC. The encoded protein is CASSQGLGTAAYEQYV.

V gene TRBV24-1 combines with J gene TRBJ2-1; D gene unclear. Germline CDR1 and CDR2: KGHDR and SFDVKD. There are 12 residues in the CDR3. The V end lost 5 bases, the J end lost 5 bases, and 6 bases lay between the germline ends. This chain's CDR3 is CATSVGNNEQFF. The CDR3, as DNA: TGTGCCACCAGTGTAGGGAACAATGAGCAGTTCTTC.

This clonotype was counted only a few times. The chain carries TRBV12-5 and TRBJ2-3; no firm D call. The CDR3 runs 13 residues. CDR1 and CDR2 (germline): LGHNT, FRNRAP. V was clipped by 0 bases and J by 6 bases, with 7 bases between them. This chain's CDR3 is CASGLVPVDTQYF. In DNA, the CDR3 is TGTGCTAGTGGTTTGGTACCCGTCGATACGCAGTATTTT. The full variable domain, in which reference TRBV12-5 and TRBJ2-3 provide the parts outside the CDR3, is DARVTQTPRHKVTEMGQEVTMRCQPILGHNTVFWYRQTMMQGLELLAYFRNRAPLDDSGMPKDRFSAEMPDATLATLKIQPSEPRDSAVYFCASGLVPVDTQYFGPGTRLTVL.

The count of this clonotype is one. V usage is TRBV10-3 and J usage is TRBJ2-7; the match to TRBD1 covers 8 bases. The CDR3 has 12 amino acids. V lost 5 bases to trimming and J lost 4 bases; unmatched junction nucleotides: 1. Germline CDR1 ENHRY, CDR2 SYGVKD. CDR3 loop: CAISQGAYEQYF. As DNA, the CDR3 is TGTGCCATCAGTCAGGGGGCTTACGAGCAGTACTTC.

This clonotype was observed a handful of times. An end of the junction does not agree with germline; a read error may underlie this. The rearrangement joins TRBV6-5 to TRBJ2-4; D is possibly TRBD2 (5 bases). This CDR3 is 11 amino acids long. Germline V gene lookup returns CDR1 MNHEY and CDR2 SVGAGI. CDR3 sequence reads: CASSYSPRTVF. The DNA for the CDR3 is TGTGCCAGCAGTTACTCACCGAGGACTGTGTTC.

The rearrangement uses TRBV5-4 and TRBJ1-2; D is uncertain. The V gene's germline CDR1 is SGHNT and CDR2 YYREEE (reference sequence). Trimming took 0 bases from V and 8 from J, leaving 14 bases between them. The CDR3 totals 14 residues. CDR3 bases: TGTGCCAGCAGCTTGGAGTCTGGAATTGGAGGCTACACCTTC. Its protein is CASSLESGIGGYTF.

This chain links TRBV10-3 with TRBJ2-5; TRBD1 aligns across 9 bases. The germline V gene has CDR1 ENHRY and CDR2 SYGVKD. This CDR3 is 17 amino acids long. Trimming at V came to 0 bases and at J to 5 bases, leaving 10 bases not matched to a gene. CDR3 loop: CAISESRDRAPLETQYF. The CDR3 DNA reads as TGTGCCATCAGTGAGTCCCGGGACAGGGCCCCTTTGGAGACCCAGTACTTC.

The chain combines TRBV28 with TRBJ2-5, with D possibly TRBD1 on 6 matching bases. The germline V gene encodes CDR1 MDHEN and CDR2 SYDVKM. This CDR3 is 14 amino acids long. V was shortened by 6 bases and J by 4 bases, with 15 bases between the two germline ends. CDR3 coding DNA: TGTGCCAGCAGATCGGACAGTCCTGGAGAGACCCAGTACTTC. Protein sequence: CASRSDSPGETQYF.

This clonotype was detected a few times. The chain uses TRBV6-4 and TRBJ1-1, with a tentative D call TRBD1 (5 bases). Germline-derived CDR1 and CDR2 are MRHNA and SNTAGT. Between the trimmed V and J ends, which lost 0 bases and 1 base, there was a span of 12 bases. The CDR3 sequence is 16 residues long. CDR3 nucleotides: TGTGCCAGCAGTGACTCGACAGACCCCGAGAACACTGAAGCTTTCTTT. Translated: CASSDSTDPENTEAFF.

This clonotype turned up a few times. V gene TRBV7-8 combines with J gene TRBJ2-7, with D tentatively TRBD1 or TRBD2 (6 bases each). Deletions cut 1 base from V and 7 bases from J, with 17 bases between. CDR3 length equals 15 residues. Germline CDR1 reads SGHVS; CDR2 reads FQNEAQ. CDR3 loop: CASSLVRGASGEQYV. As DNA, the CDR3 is TGTGCCAGCAGCTTAGTTAGGGGGGCCTCGGGAGAGCAGTACGTC.

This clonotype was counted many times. CDR3 in amino acids: CASSYPGANSPLHF. CDR3 DNA sequence: TGTGCCAGCAGTTACCCCGGGGCCAATTCACCCCTCCACTTT. The J gene is TRBJ1-6, the V gene TRBV6-2 or TRBV6-3; the D gene is possibly TRBD1 (5 bases). Germline V gene sequence: CDR1 MNHEY, CDR2 SVGEGT. V lost 2 bases and J 7 bases, leaving 9 bases between the germline ends. This CDR3 has 14 residues.

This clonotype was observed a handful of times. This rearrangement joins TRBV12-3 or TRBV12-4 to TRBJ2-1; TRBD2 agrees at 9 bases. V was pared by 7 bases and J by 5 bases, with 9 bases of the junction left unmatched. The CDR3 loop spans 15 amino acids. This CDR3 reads CASTYSGGADNEQFF. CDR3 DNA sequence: TGTGCCAGCACCTATAGCGGGGGCGCCGACAATGAGCAGTTCTTC.

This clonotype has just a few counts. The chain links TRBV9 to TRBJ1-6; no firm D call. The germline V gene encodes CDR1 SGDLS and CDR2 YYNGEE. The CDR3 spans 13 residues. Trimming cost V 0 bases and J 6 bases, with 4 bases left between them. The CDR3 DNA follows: TGTGCCAGCAGCGTAGAAGTTAATTCACCCCTCCACTTT. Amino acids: CASSVEVNSPLHF.

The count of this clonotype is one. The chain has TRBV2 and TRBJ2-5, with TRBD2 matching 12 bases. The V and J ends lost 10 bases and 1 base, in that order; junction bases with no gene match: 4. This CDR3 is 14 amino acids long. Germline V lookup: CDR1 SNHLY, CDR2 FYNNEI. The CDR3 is CATPSGGVQETQYF. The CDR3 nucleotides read TGTGCCACTCCTAGCGGGGGGGTCCAAGAGACCCAGTACTTC.